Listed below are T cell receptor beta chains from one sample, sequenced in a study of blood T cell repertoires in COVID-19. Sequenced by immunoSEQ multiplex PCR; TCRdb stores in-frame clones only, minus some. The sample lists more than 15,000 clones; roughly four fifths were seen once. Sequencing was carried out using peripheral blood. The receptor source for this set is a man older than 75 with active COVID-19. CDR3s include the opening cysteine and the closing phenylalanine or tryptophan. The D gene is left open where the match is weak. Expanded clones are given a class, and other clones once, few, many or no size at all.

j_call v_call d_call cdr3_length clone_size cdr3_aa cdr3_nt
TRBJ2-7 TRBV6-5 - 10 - CARSQYEQYF TGTGCCAGAAGTCAGTACGAGCAGTACTTC
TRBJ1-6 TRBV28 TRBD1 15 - CASRKRQGSGSPLHF TGTGCCAGCAGAAAGCGACAGGGGAGTGGGTCACCCCTCCACTTT
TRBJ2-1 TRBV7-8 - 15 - CASRIAEQLYNEQFF TGTGCCAGCAGGATAGCGGAGCAACTCTACAATGAGCAGTTCTTC
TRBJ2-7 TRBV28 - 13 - CASSLGGEYEQYF TGTGCCAGCAGTTTAGGGGGCGAGTACGAGCAGTACTTC
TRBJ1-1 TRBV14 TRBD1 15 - CASSQRTGLNTEAFF TGTGCCAGCAGCCAACGGACAGGGTTGAACACTGAAGCTTTCTTT
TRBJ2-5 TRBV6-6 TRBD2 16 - CASSSLAGGAWETQYF TGTGCCAGCAGCTCTCTAGCGGGAGGTGCGTGGGAGACCCAGTACTTC
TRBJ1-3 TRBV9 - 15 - CASSEQSTSGNTIYF TGTGCCAGCAGCGAACAGTCTACCTCTGGAAACACCATATATTTT
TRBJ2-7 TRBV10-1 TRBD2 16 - CASSGTRSGSVDEQYF TGCGCCAGCAGTGGGACCCGGAGCGGGAGTGTAGACGAGCAGTACTTC
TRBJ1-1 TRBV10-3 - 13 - CAISESGTKEAFF TGTGCCATCAGTGAGTCCGGGACTAAAGAAGCTTTCTTT
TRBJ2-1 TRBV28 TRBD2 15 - CASSALAGGMSEQFF TGTGCCAGCAGTGCACTAGCGGGAGGGATGAGTGAGCAGTTCTTC
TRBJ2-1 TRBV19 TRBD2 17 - CASSIDQTSGRRNEQFF TGTGCCAGTAGTATAGACCAAACTAGCGGGAGGCGTAATGAGCAGTTCTTC
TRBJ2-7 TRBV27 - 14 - CASSHYGGSYEQYF TGTGCCAGCAGTCATTACGGAGGCTCCTACGAGCAGTACTTC
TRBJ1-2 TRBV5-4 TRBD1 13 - CASSFTGDDGYTF TGTGCCAGCAGCTTCACAGGGGACGATGGCTACACCTTC
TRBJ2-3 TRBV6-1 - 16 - CASSELFGGGTDTQYF TGTGCCAGCAGTGAATTATTCGGGGGTGGTACAGATACGCAGTATTTT
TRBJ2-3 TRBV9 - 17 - CASSVEHIGGGTDTQYF TGTGCCAGCAGCGTAGAGCACATAGGGGGGGGCACAGATACGCAGTATTTT
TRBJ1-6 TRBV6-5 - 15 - CASRGDGQYNSPLHF TGTGCCAGCAGAGGCGACGGACAGTATAATTCACCCCTCCACTTT
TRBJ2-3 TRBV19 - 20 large CASSRGGGLAALHLTDTQYF TGTGCCAGTAGTAGAGGGGGGGGCCTAGCGGCCCTTCATTTAACAGATACGCAGTATTTT
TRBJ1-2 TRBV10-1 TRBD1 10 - CAVTGTGSTF TGCGCCGTCACCGGGACAGGGAGCACCTTC
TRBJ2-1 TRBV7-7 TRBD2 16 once CASSRTGSGGINEQFF TGTGCCAGCAGCCGGACTGGGAGCGGGGGGATCAATGAGCAGTTCTTC
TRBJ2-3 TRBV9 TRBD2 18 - CASSGNLEREEGTDTQYF TGTGCCAGCAGCGGAAACCTAGAGCGGGAGGAAGGCACAGATACGCAGTATTTT
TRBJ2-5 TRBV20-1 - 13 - CSASTEKWETQYF TGCAGTGCTAGTACAGAGAAATGGGAGACCCAGTACTTC
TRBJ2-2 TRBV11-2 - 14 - CASSQDRITGELFF TGTGCCAGCAGCCAGGACAGAATCACCGGGGAGCTGTTTTTT
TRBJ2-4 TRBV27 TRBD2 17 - CASSSRVGGVAKNIQYF TGTGCCAGCAGTTCCCGCGTGGGGGGGGTAGCCAAAAACATTCAGTACTTC
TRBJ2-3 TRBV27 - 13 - CATRPGLGDTQYF TGTGCCACCCGACCAGGGTTAGGAGATACGCAGTATTTT
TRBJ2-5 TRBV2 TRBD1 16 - CASSELTTGVSETQYF TGTGCCAGCAGTGAACTTACGACAGGGGTATCGGAGACCCAGTACTTC
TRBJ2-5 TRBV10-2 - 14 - CASSESNREETQYF TGCGCCAGCAGTGAGTCGAACAGAGAAGAGACCCAGTACTTC
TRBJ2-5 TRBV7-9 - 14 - CASSLGPSQETQYF TGTGCCAGCAGCTTAGGTCCCAGTCAAGAGACCCAGTACTTC
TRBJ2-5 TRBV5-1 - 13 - CASSSLTPETQYF TGCGCCAGCAGCTCCCTAACTCCCGAGACCCAGTACTTC
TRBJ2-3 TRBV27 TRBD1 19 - CASSSGGQGAPPSTDTQYF TGTGCCAGCAGTTCCGGTGGACAGGGGGCACCCCCTAGCACAGATACGCAGTATTTT
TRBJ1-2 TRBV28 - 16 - CASNSPGRASRGGYTF TGTGCCAGCAACTCCCCCGGACGGGCTTCGAGGGGGGGCTACACCTTC
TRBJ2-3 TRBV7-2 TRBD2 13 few CASSPTGGLTQYF TGTGCCAGCAGCCCCACGGGAGGCCTTACGCAGTATTTT
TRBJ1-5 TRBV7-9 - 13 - CASSLGGDQPQHF TGTGCCAGCAGCTTAGGCGGGGATCAGCCCCAGCATTTT
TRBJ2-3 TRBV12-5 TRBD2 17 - CASGTGTSGSATDTQYF TGTGCTAGTGGAACCGGGACTAGCGGGAGCGCCACCGATACGCAGTATTTT
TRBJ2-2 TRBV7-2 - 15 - CASSLLQGYTGELFF TGTGCCAGCAGCTTATTACAGGGCTACACCGGGGAGCTGTTTTTT
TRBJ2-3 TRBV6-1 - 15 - CASSDTGWTSDTQYF TGTGCCAGCAGTGACACAGGGTGGACCTCAGATACGCAGTATTTT
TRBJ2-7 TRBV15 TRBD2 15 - CATSFRLSGTYEQYF TGTGCCACCAGCTTCCGACTGAGCGGGACCTACGAGCAGTACTTC
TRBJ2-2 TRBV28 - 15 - CASGTWRGNTGELFF TGTGCCAGCGGGACCTGGCGGGGTAACACCGGGGAGCTGTTTTTT
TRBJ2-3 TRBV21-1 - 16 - CASSIGLGGRADTQYF TGTGCCAGCAGCATAGGACTAGGAGGTCGTGCAGATACGCAGTATTTT
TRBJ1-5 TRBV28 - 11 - CASSFQGPQHF TGTGCCAGCAGTTTCCAGGGACCCCAGCATTTT
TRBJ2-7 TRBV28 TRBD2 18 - CASSLAPGTSGRRDEQYF TGTGCCAGCAGCCTCGCGCCCGGGACTAGCGGGAGAAGGGACGAGCAGTACTTC